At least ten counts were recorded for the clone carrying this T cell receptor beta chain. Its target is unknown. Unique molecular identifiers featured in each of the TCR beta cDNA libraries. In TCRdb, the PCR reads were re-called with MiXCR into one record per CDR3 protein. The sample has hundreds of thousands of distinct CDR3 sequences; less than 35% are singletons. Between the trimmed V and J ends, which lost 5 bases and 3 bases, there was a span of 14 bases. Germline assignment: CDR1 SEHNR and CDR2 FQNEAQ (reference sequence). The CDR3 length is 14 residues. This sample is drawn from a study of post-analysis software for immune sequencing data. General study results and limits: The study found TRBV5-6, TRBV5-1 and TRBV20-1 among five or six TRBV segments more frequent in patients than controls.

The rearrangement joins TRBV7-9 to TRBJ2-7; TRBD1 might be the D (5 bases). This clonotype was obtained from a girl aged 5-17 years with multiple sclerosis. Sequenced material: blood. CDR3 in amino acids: CASSPDGHHYEQYF. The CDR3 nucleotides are TGTGCCAGCAGCCCTGACGGACACCACTACGAGCAGTACTTC.